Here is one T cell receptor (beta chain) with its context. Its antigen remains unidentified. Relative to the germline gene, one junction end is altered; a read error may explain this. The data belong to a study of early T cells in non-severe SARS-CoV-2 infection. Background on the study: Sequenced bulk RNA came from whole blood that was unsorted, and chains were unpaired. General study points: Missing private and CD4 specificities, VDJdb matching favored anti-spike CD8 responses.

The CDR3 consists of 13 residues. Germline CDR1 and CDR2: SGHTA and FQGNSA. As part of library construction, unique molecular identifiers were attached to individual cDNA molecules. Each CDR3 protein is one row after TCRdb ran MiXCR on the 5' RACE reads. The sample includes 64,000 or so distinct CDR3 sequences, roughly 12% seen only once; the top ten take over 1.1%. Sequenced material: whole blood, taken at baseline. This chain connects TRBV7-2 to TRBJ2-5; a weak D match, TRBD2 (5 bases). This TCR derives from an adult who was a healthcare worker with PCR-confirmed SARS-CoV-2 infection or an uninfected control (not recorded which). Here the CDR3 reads CASSLAQLQTQYF. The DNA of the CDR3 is TGTGCCAGCAGCCTAGCTCAGTTGCAGACCCAGTACTTC. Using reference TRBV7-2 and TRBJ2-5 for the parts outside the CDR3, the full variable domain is GAGVSQSPSNKVTEKGKDVELRCDPISGHTALYWYRQSLGQGLEFLIYFQGNSAPDKSGLPSDRFSAERTGGSVSTLTIQRTQQEDSAVYLCASSLAQLQTQYFGPGTRLLVL.